This TCR beta chain emerged from a study of T cell responses to AZD1222 COVID-19 vaccine. The CDR3 consists of 14 residues. Germline CDR1 reads SNHLY; CDR2 reads FYNNEI. After removal of 6 bases from V and 5 bases from J, the junction contained 7 bases not matched to a gene. Profiling relied on immunoSEQ multiplex PCR, and the TCRdb table lists in-frame clones only, not all of them. Altogether about 110,000 clones are present, approximately 90% being singletons, with the ten largest covering about 1.6%. V is TRBV2 and J is TRBJ2-3, with 8 bases identical to TRBD2. The TCR was taken from an adult in good health. Here the sequenced sample was peripheral blood, taken on day 0 of AZD1222 vaccination. The CDR3 here is CASSYGGAQDTQYF. CDR3 DNA: TGTGCCAGCAGCTACGGGGGGGCACAAGATACGCAGTATTTT.